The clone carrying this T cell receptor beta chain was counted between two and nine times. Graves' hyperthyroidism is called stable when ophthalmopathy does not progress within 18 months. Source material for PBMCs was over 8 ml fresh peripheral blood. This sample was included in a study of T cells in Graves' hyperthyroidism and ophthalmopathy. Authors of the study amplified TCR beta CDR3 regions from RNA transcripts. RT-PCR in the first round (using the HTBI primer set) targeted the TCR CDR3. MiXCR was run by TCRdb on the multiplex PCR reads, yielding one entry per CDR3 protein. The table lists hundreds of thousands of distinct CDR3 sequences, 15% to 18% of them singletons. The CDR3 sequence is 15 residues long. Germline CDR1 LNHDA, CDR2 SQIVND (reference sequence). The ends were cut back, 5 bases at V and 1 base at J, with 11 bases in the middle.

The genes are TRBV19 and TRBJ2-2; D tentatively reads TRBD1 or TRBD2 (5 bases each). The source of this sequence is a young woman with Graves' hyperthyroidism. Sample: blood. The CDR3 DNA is TGTGCCAGTAGTTGGGGCGGGTTGAACACCGGGGAGCTGTTTTTT. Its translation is CASSWGGLNTGELFF. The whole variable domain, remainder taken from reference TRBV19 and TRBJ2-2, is DGGITQSPKYLFRKEGQNVTLSCEQNLNHDAMYWYRQDPGQGLRLIYYSQIVNDFQKGDIAEGYSVSREKKESFPLTVTSAQKNPTAFYLCASSWGGLNTGELFFGEGSRLTVL.